One sample yielded the 10 T cell receptor beta chains listed below, sequenced in a study of blood T cell repertoires in COVID-19. TCRdb keeps only in-frame clones here, not all; method: immunoSEQ multiplex PCR. The sample carries around 240,000 clones, 85% recorded once. Sequenced input: peripheral blood. The source is a man in his forties with acute or convalescent COVID-19.

The chain uses TRBV6-5 and TRBJ1-2; D not resolved. This CDR3 contains 13 residues. Germline V gene sequence: CDR1 MNHEY, CDR2 SVGAGI. Trimming cost V 2 bases and J 5 bases, with 9 bases left between them. CDR3 amino acids: CASSYRAGYGYTF. The CDR3 region has the DNA TGTGCCAGCAGTTACCGTGCCGGTTATGGCTACACCTTC.

The chain carries TRBV7-9 and TRBJ1-1; D not certain. Germline V CDR1 and CDR2: SEHNR, FQNEAQ (reference sequence). CDR3 length: 13 residues. V was clipped by 1 base and J by 4 bases, with 7 bases between them. The CDR3 spells CASSLVAATEAFF. The CDR3 DNA is TGTGCCAGCAGCTTAGTGGCTGCCACTGAAGCTTTCTTT. Looking up the rest from reference TRBV7-9 and TRBJ1-1 gives the full variable domain: DTGVSQNPRHKITKRGQNVTFRCDPISEHNRLYWYRQTLGQGPEFLTYFQNEAQLEKSRLLSDRFSAERPKGSFSTLEIQRTEQGDSAMYLCASSLVAATEAFFGQGTRLTVV.

The chain is built from TRBV30 and TRBJ1-6; 8 nucleotides match TRBD1. The germline CDR1 and CDR2 sequences are GTSNPN and SVGIG (reference sequence). The V segment lost 3 bases and the J segment 0 bases; nucleotides outside the gene matches: 16. This CDR3 has 20 residues. The CDR3 sequence is CAWRSGQGTIPSSYNSPLHF. Here the CDR3 DNA reads TGTGCCTGGAGATCTGGACAGGGTACAATCCCGAGCTCCTATAATTCACCCCTCCACTTT.

The rearrangement joins TRBV15 to TRBJ1-6; 8 bases line up with TRBD1. Germline CDR1 and CDR2: LNHNV and YYDKDF (reference sequence). The CDR3 covers 15 residues. V trimming: 3 bases; J trimming: 5 bases; junction bases outside the gene matches: 3. The CDR3 spells CATSREQGDNSPLHF. The CDR3 nucleotides are TGTGCCACCAGCAGGGAACAGGGGGATAATTCACCCCTCCACTTT.

V usage is TRBV25-1 and J usage is TRBJ2-3; D is undetermined. Trimming stripped 0 bases from V and 2 bases from J, with 6 bases between. The CDR3 is 14 amino acids. The germline gives CDR1 MGHDK, CDR2 SYGVNS. As DNA, the CDR3 is TGTGCCAGCAGTGAATACTCCGTCACAGATACGCAGTATTTT. Amino acid sequence: CASSEYSVTDTQYF.

The rearrangement joins TRBV9 to TRBJ2-4; tentatively, D is TRBD2 (5 bases). Germline V gives CDR1 SGDLS, CDR2 YYNGEE. The CDR3 sequence is 15 residues long. Trimming shortened V by 0 bases and J by 7 bases, and 14 bases separated the two germline ends. The CDR3 DNA sequence: TGTGCCAGCAGCGTAGTAAGGGAAGGACTGAACATTCAGTACTTC. The encoded protein is CASSVVREGLNIQYF.

In nucleotides, the CDR3 is TGTGCTAGTGGTTCTGACTCACAGGGTAGAAAGACCCAGTACTTC. This sequence encodes CASGSDSQGRKTQYF. This chain joins TRBV12-5 and TRBJ2-5; maybe TRBD1 (6 bases). This CDR3 is built from 15 residues. Germline CDR1 is LGHNT and CDR2 is FRNRAP. V lost 4 bases, J lost 6 bases, and 18 bases lay in between.

The chain joins TRBV5-4 to TRBJ2-5; 8 nucleotides match TRBD1. There are 14 residues in the CDR3. CDR1 and CDR2 from the germline V gene are SGHNT and YYREEE (reference sequence). Unmatched junction bases numbered 7, after V lost 4 bases and J lost 5 bases. The CDR3 loop reads CASSRQDRVETQYF. In DNA form, the CDR3 reads TGTGCCAGCAGCCGCCAGGACAGGGTGGAGACCCAGTACTTC.

The chain links TRBV4-1 to TRBJ2-4; maybe TRBD1 (6 bases). The CDR3 extends over 14 amino acids. Per the germline V gene, CDR1 is MGHRA and CDR2 is YSYEKL. Trimming cost V 2 bases and J 15 bases, with 20 bases left between them. The CDR3 DNA sequence: TGCGCCAGCAGCCAACCACCCCAGGGGCCGCTAAGGTACTTC. Amino acids: CASSQPPQGPLRYF.

The rearrangement joins TRBV13 to TRBJ1-2; D remains ambiguous. The CDR3 runs 17 residues. CDR1 is PRHDT and CDR2 is FYEKMQ in the germline V gene (reference sequence). V lost 0 bases, J lost 0 bases, and 14 bases lay in between. The CDR3 is CASSLGGAGWPNYGYTF. CDR3 bases: TGTGCCAGCAGCTTAGGGGGAGCAGGATGGCCTAACTATGGCTACACCTTC. The full variable domain, in which reference TRBV13 and TRBJ1-2 provide the parts outside the CDR3, is AAGVIQSPRHLIKEKRETATLKCYPIPRHDTVYWYQQGPGQDPQFLISFYEKMQSDKGSIPDRFSAQQFSDYHSELNMSSLELGDSALYFCASSLGGAGWPNYGYTFGSGTRLTVV.